This T cell receptor beta chain stems from a study of T cells after yellow fever vaccination. The J segment lost 6 bases and the V segment lost 4 bases, leaving 8 bases of the junction unmatched. The CDR3 contains 15 residues. CDR1 SGHVS and CDR2 FQNEAQ come from the germline V gene. It was through 5'RACE template switching that TCR cDNA was made, with a universal primer site and UMIs added. One entry per CDR3 protein, called by TCRdb with MiXCR from the 5' RACE reads. In the table there are hundreds of thousands of distinct CDR3 sequences, 10% to 15% of which are singletons. This clonotype was picked up a small number of times.

This specimen consisted of PBMCs, obtained on the day of the yellow fever booster vaccination. The chain has TRBV7-8 and TRBJ2-3; TRBD1 matches at 9 bases. This TCR was recovered from a man in his thirties or forties who received the YFV17D yellow fever vaccine. This CDR3 is CASSSRQGGADTQYF. In DNA form, the CDR3 reads TGTGCCAGCAGCTCCCGACAGGGGGGAGCCGATACGCAGTATTTT.